The source of this T cell receptor (beta chain) is a study of regulatory T cells in long-lasting Graves disease. Whole-study context: Persistence in Graves' disease required over 5 years of antithyroid drugs plus positive TSH receptor antibodies.

Germline CDR1 is PRHDT and CDR2 is FYEKMQ (reference sequence). This CDR3 has 14 residues. HTBI primers from iRepertoire and Arm-PCR of CDR3 regions yielded the TCR beta libraries. Via MiXCR, TCRdb re-called the multiplex PCR reads, giving one row per CDR3 protein. Of around 340,000 distinct CDR3 sequences listed, around a fifth are singletons. Time point noted: persistent/refractory GD, antithyroid drugs over 5 years with positive TRAb. With RNA extracted from PBMCs as input, the TCR library was made. This clonotype was counted only a few times. Its ends do not fully match the called genes, so a read error is possible.

The source material was peripheral blood mononuclear cells (PBMCs), sampled when the disease was refractory, from a patient treated with antithyroid drugs. This chain joins TRBV13 and TRBJ2-7; the match to TRBD2 covers 7 bases. The TCR sequence derives from a female donor with Graves disease. CDR3 region: CAGSSAGDPREQYF. The CDR3 coding sequence is TGTGCCGGCAGCTCTGCGGGGGACCCTAGGGAGCAGTACTTC.